This T cell receptor beta chain was identified in a study of shared clonotypes between healthy human individuals. V dropped 0 bases and J dropped 2; count of bases not matched to a gene: 10. CDR3 length: 19 amino acids. CDR1 is KGHSH, CDR2 LQKENI, per germline. Donors had no recently reported acute infections or vaccinations and were HIV-negative. Only Caucasian adults living in Nashville, Tennessee made up the donor group. Division of CD4+ cells produced a CD45RA+ naive subset and a CD45RA-negative memory subset. Some clones are missing from TCRdb's copy, which holds only in-frame ones; the method was immunoSEQ multiplex PCR. Found here are approximately 1.4 million clones, approximately 98% of them singletons; the top ten hold 0.4% to 0.45%.

The clonotype originates from a man aged 25 to 45 in good health. The chain employs TRBV18 and TRBJ2-2, with TRBD2 identical over 9 bases. Sequencing was done on a sample of naive CD4+ T cells sorted from blood. Subset described: CD45RA+ positively selected. CDR3 sequence (DNA): TGTGCCAGCTCACCACCGGCGGTACGCGGGAGGGCCAACACCGGGGAGCTGTTTTTT. Amino acid sequence: CASSPPAVRGRANTGELFF. The full variable domain, completed using reference TRBV18 and TRBJ2-2, is NAGVMQNPRHLVRRRGQEARLRCSPMKGHSHVYWYRQLPEEGLKFMVYLQKENIIDESGMPKERFSAEFPKEGPSILRIQQVVRGDSAAYFCASSPPAVRGRANTGELFFGEGSRLTVL.